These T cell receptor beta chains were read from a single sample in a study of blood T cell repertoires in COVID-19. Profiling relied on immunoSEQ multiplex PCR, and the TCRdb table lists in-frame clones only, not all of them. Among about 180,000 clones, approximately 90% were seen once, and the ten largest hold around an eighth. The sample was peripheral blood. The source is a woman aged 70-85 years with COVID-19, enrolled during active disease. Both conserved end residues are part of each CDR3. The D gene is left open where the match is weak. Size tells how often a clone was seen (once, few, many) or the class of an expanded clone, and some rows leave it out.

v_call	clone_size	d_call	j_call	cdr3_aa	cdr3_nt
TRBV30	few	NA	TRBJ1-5	CAWSDSTGQPQHF	TGTGCCTGGAGTGATTCCACGGGTCAGCCCCAGCATTTT
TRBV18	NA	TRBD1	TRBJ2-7	CASSTGQGSYEQYF	TGTGCCAGCTCAACCGGACAGGGAAGCTACGAGCAGTACTTC
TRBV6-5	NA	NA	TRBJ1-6	CASGRPGFGSPLHF	TGTGCCAGCGGCCGACCGGGTTTTGGTTCACCCCTCCACTTT
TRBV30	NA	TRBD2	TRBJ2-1	CAWSVPLAGAYNEQFF	TGTGCCTGGAGTGTACCCCTAGCGGGAGCGTACAATGAGCAGTTCTTC
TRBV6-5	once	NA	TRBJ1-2	CASSLQGANYGYTF	TGTGCCAGCAGCCTACAGGGAGCTAACTATGGCTACACCTTC
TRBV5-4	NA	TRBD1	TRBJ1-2	CASSFQGAGGYTF	TGTGCCAGCAGCTTTCAGGGGGCGGGCGGCTACACCTTC
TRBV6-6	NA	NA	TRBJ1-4	CASSPAGRVEKLFF	TGTGCCAGCAGCCCCGCAGGGAGGGTTGAAAAACTGTTTTTT
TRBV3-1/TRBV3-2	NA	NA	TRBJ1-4	CASSQNHAANEKLFF	TGTGCCAGCAGCCAGAACCATGCGGCTAATGAAAAACTGTTTTTT
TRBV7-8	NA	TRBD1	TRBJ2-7	CASRPDRGHEQYF	TGTGCCAGCAGGCCGGACAGGGGGCACGAGCAGTACTTC
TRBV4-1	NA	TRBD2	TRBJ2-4	CASSQEVRLAGRLNIQYF	TGCGCCAGCAGCCAAGAAGTACGGCTAGCGGGACGTTTAAACATTCAGTACTTC
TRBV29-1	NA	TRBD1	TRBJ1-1	CSASGGPNTEAFF	TGCAGCGCCTCAGGGGGGCCGAACACTGAAGCTTTCTTT
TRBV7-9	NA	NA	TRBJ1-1	CASSRFGAAGEF	TGTGCCAGCAGCCGATTTGGCGCGGCGGGGGAATTT
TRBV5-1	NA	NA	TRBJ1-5	CASSLQGAKHQPQHF	TGCGCCAGCAGCTTACAGGGTGCTAAACATCAGCCCCAGCATTTT
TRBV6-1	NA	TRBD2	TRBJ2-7	CASSAQIGTLAGEQYF	TGTGCCAGCAGTGCCCAGATCGGGACCTTAGCGGGCGAGCAGTACTTC
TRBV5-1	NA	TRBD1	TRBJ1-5	CASSPEGADKHNQPQHF	TGCGCCAGCAGCCCAGAGGGGGCAGATAAACACAATCAGCCCCAGCATTTT
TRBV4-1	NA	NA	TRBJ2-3	CASSQDGGAGTDTQYF	TGCGCCAGCAGCCAAGATGGGGGGGCTGGCACAGATACGCAGTATTTT
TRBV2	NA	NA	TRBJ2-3	CASSTTTATDTQYF	TGTGCCAGCAGTACGACGACAGCCACAGATACGCAGTATTTT
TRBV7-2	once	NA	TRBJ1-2	CASSWHQGSYGYTF	TGTGCCAGCAGCTGGCATCAGGGAAGCTATGGCTACACCTTC
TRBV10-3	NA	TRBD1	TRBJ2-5	CAMGTGLETQYF	TGTGCCATGGGGACAGGGCTAGAGACCCAGTACTTC
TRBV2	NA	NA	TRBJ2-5	CASRRGPGETQYF	TGTGCCAGCAGGAGAGGGCCGGGGGAGACCCAGTACTTC
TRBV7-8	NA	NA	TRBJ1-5	CASSLRGFGQPQHF	TGTGCCAGCAGCCTCCGGGGGTTTGGTCAGCCCCAGCATTTT
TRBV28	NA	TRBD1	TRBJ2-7	CASRQPGTGVYEQYF	TGTGCCAGCAGACAACCTGGGACAGGGGTGTACGAGCAGTACTTC
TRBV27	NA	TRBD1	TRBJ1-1	CASSGRDRNTEAFF	TGTGCCAGCAGTGGAAGGGACAGGAACACTGAAGCTTTCTTT
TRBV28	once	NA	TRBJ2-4	CASTNSGTGAKNIQYF	TGTGCCAGCACTAATAGCGGAACTGGGGCCAAAAACATTCAGTACTTC
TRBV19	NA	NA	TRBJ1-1	CATRDPTAEAFF	TGTGCCACCAGGGATCCCACCGCTGAAGCTTTCTTT
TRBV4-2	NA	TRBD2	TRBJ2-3	CASSRTGTSGGALDTQYF	TGTGCCAGCAGCCGCACCGGGACTAGCGGGGGGGCGTTAGATACGCAGTATTTT
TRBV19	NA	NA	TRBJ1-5	CASSIWGRNQPQHF	TGTGCCAGTAGTATATGGGGGCGAAATCAGCCCCAGCATTTT
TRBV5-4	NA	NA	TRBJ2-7	CASSPSGYEQYF	TGTGCCAGCAGCCCATCAGGGTACGAGCAGTACTTC
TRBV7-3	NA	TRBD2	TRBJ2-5	CASSLGQRGRAGETQYF	TGTGCCAGCAGCTTAGGGCAGCGCGGGAGGGCCGGGGAGACCCAGTACTTC
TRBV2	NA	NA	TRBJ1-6	CASSEVRTSGNSPLHF	TGTGCCAGCAGTGAGGTCAGAACCTCGGGTAATTCACCCCTCCACTTT
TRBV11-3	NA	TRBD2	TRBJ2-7	CASSLGLAGGYEQYF	TGTGCCAGCAGCTTAGGTCTAGCGGGGGGCTACGAGCAGTACTTC
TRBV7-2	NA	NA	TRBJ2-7	CASSFAGGPSSYEQYF	TGTGCCAGCAGCTTCGCCGGGGGGCCCTCCTCCTACGAGCAGTACTTC
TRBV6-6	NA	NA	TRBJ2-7	CASSYSSGWEQYF	TGTGCCAGCAGTTACTCGTCAGGGTGGGAGCAGTACTTC
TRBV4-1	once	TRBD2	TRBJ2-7	CASSLSSGRAGEQYF	TGCGCCAGCAGCCTCAGCAGCGGGAGGGCCGGTGAGCAGTACTTC
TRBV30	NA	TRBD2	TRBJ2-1	CAWSAGLAGGNEQFF	TGTGCCTGGAGTGCGGGACTAGCGGGAGGTAATGAGCAGTTCTTC
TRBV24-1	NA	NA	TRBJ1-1	CATSDSRTVTEAFF	TGTGCCACCAGTGACAGTAGGACAGTTACTGAAGCTTTCTTT
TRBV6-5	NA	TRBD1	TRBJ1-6	CASSRDSNSPLHF	TGTGCCAGCAGTCGGGACAGCAATTCACCCCTCCACTTT
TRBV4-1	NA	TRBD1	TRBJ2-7	CASSPGTGSYEQYF	TGCGCCAGCAGCCCGGGGACAGGGAGCTACGAGCAGTACTTC
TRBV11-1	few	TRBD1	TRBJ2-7	CASSFTRDSFYEQYF	TGTGCCAGCAGCTTCACCCGGGACAGCTTCTACGAGCAGTACTTC
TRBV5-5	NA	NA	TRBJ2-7	CASSSGHRGEQYF	TGTGCCAGCAGCTCCGGACATCGAGGCGAGCAGTACTTC
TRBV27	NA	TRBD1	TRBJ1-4	CASSFLDRGGKLFF	TGTGCCAGCAGTTTTTTGGACAGGGGTGGAAAACTGTTTTTT
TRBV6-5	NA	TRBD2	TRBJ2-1	CASSFAGGPGEQFF	TGTGCCAGCAGTTTTGCGGGAGGGCCAGGAGAGCAGTTCTTC
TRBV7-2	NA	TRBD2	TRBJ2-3	CATKGRAGITDTQYF	TGTGCCACCAAGGGACGAGCGGGGATCACAGATACGCAGTATTTT
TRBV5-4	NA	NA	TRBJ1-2	CASSQQGIDGYTF	TGTGCCAGCAGCCAACAGGGTATCGATGGCTACACCTTC
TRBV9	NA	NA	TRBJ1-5	CASSPSPSTGQPQHF	TGTGCCAGCAGCCCGTCCCCCTCGACGGGTCAGCCCCAGCATTTT
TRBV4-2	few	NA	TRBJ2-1	CASSQDWGSGQSYNEQFF	TGTGCCAGCAGCCAAGACTGGGGGAGCGGGCAGTCCTACAATGAGCAGTTCTTC
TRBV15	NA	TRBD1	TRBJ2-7	CATSTGTGIYEQYF	TGTGCCACCTCGACCGGGACAGGGATCTACGAGCAGTACTTC
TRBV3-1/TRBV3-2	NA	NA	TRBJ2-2	CASSQASITGELFF	TGTGCCAGCAGCCAGGCTAGCATCACCGGGGAGCTGTTTTTT
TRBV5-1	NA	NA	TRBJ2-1	CASSLELRSPYNEQFF	TGCGCCAGCAGCTTGGAGTTGCGGTCACCCTACAATGAGCAGTTCTTC
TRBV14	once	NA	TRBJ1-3	CASSLNPGNTIYF	TGTGCCAGCAGCTTAAATCCCGGAAACACCATATATTTT
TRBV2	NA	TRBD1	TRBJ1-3	CASSTDRVSGNTIYF	TGTGCCAGCAGTACTGACAGGGTCTCTGGAAACACCATATATTTT
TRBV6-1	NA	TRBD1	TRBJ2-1	CASSGLGQGHYNEQFF	TGTGCCAGCAGTGGACTCGGACAGGGTCACTACAATGAGCAGTTCTTC
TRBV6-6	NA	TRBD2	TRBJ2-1	CASRAGLAGGNEQFF	TGTGCCAGCAGAGCGGGACTAGCGGGAGGCAATGAGCAGTTCTTC
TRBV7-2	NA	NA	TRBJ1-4	CASSLVTGSNEKLFF	TGTGCCAGCAGCTTAGTTACAGGGTCTAATGAAAAACTGTTTTTT
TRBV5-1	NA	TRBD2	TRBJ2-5	CASSTGLAGFRETQYF	TGCGCCAGCAGCACCGGACTAGCGGGATTTAGGGAGACCCAGTACTTC
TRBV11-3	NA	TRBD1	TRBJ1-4	CASSSGQGDEKLFF	TGTGCCAGCAGCTCGGGACAGGGGGATGAAAAACTGTTTTTT
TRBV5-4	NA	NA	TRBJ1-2	CASSTFEQGANYGYTF	TGTGCCAGCAGCACCTTTGAACAGGGAGCTAACTATGGCTACACCTTC
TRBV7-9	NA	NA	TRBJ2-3	CASTLVRGTQYF	TGTGCCAGCACCTTAGTTAGGGGTACGCAGTATTTT
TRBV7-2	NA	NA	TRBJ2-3	CASSLQATDTQYF	TGTGCCAGCAGCTTACAGGCCACAGATACGCAGTATTTT